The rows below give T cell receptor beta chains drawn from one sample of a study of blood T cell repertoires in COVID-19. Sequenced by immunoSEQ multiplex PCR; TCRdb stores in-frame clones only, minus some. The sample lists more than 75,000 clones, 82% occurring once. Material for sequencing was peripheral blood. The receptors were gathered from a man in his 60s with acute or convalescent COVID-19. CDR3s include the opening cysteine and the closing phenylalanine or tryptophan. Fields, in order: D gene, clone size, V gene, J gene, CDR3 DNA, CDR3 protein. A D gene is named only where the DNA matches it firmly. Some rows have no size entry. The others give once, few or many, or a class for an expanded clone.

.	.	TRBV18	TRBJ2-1	TGTGCCAGCTCACCAACCGTACTCCTCCAGGGATCTGAGCAGTTCTTC	CASSPTVLLQGSEQFF
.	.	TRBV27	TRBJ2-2	TGTGCCAGCAGTCTCAGGGCGAACACCGGGGAGCTGTTTTTT	CASSLRANTGELFF
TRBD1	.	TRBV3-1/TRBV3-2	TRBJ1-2	TGTGCCAGCAGCCACGGAGAGGGGGCCGGCTATGGCTACACCTTC	CASSHGEGAGYGYTF
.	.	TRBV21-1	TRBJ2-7	TGTGCCAGCAGCAAAGCCCCGGCGGTAACGGGGGAGCAGTACTTC	CASSKAPAVTGEQYF
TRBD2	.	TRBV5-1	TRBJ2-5	TGCGCCAGCAGCACTAGCGGGGGGGCTCAGGAGACCCAGTACTTC	CASSTSGGAQETQYF
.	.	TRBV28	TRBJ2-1	TGTGCCAGCAGTTTGGAATGGAGGATCTCCCAAGCGGGCTCCTACAATGAGCAGTTCTTC	CASSLEWRISQAGSYNEQFF
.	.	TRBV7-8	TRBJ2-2	TGTGCCAGCAGCTCAAGGACAGCCAACGGGGAGCTGTTTTTT	CASSSRTANGELFF
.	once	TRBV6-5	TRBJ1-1	TGTGCCAGCAGGTCCCCGGGCGGGACTGAAGCTTTCTTT	CASRSPGGTEAFF
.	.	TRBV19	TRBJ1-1	TGTGCCAGTGCTCTAGGGGCACACACTGAAGCTTTCTTT	CASALGAHTEAFF
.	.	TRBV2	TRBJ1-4	TGTGCCAGCAGATCACAGGGAGGGGCCGAAAAACTGTTTTTT	CASRSQGGAEKLFF
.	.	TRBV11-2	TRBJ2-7	TGTGCCAGCAGCTTAGATTTCCCCGGTGGCTACGAGCAGTACTTC	CASSLDFPGGYEQYF
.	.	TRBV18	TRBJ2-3	TGTGCCAGCTCACGAGACACAGATACGCAGTATTTT	CASSRDTDTQYF
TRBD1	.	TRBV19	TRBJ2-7	TGTGCCAGTAGTATAGGTGGGACAGGGGGGAACTACGAGCAGTACTTC	CASSIGGTGGNYEQYF
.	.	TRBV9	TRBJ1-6	TGTGCCAGCAGCGTAGAGGGACATAAGGATTCACCCCTCCACTTT	CASSVEGHKDSPLHF
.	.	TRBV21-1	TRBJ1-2	TGTGCCAGCAGCAAGGAGGGTCCTCCTGATGTGTATGGCTACACCTTC	CASSKEGPPDVYGYTF
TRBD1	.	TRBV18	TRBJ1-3	TGTGCCAGCTCACCATATTGGACAGGGGGCGTCACCTCTGGAAACACCATATATTTT	CASSPYWTGGVTSGNTIYF
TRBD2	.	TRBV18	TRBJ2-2	TGTGCCAGCTCACCCCAAGCGGGGGCGTTTGGCGGGGAGCTGTTTTTT	CASSPQAGAFGGELFF
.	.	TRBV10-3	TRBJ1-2	TGTGCCATCAGTGAGTCGGGTGGGGGCGGCTATGGCTACACCTTC	CAISESGGGGYGYTF
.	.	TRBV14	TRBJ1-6	TGTGCCAGCAGCCCTCGAGCGAATTCACCCCTCCACTTT	CASSPRANSPLHF
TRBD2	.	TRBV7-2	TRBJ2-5	TGTGCCAGCAGCTTAGCCTCCAGCGGGGGGGTCCAAGAGACCCAGTACTTC	CASSLASSGGVQETQYF
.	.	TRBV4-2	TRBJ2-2	TGTGCCAGCAGCCAAGGGGGGCGTAACGGGGAGCTGTTTTTT	CASSQGGRNGELFF
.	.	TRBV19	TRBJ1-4	TGTGCCAGTACCCCAATGGGGAGAAACCTTAATGAAAAACTGTTTTTT	CASTPMGRNLNEKLFF
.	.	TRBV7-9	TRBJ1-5	TGTGCCAGCACCCTCAGCGGTCAGACCAATCAGCCCCAGCATTTT	CASTLSGQTNQPQHF
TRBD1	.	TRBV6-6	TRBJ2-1	TGTGCCAGCAGTTACGGGACAGGGAGTTTCCTTAATGAGCAGTTCTTC	CASSYGTGSFLNEQFF
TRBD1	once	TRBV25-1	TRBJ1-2	TGTGCCAGCAGTGGAGACAGGGTAGGGAACTATGGCTACACCTTC	CASSGDRVGNYGYTF
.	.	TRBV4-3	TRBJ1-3	TGCGCCAGCAGCAAGGGGACAATCGGACGGACCTCTGGAAACACCATATATTTT	CASSKGTIGRTSGNTIYF
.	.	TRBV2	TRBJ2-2	TGTGCCAGCAGTGAAGCCTCGGGTACCGGGGAGCTGTTTTTT	CASSEASGTGELFF
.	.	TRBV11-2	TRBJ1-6	TGTGCCAGCAGCTTCCCTCGGGGGGGCAAGTCCTATAATTCACCCCTCCACTTT	CASSFPRGGKSYNSPLHF
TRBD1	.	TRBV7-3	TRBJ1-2	TGTGCCAGCAGCCCGGGACAGAACTATGGCTACACCTTC	CASSPGQNYGYTF
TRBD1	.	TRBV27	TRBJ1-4	TGTGCCAGCAGTCAGACAGGGACGAGGGAAAAACTGTTTTTT	CASSQTGTREKLFF
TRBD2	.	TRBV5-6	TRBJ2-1	TGTGCCAGCAGCTACGAGCGGGAGTCCGGTGAGCAGTTCTTC	CASSYERESGEQFF
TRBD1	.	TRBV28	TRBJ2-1	TGTGCCAGCAGTTACGGACAGGGGACATCCTACAATGAGCAGTTCTTC	CASSYGQGTSYNEQFF
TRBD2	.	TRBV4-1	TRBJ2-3	TGCGCCAGCAGCCCGCGGGTAGCGGGGGTTATTAGCACAGATACGCAGTATTTT	CASSPRVAGVISTDTQYF
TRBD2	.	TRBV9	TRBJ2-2	TGTGCCAGCAGTCCCACTAGCGGGGGATCCGGCGGGGAGCTGTTTTTT	CASSPTSGGSGGELFF
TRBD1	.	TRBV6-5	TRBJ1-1	TGTGCCAGCAGTCCGGGACAGGTAATACATGAAGCTTTCTTT	CASSPGQVIHEAFF